These T cell receptor beta chains were read from a single sample in a study of cytomegalovirus exposure and HLA in healthy donors. Here immunoSEQ multiplex PCR was the method, and the copy in TCRdb shows in-frame clones only, minus some. The table shows over 150,000 clones, with roughly 80% occurring only once. The sequenced sample consisted of PBMCs. The receptor source for this set is a male donor in good health and CMV-seronegative. The conserved cysteine and the conserved F or W are not part of the CDR3 here.

V | CDR3
TRBV27 | ASSLRAGGSYNSPLH
TRBV5-4 | ASSLVSGNSPLH
TRBV9 | ASSATSGGGTDTQY
TRBV7-9 | ASSFSDRNQPQH
TRBV29-1 | SVDGLAGPYNEQF
TRBV10-3 | AISDMGGTEAF
TRBV9 | ASSVGPGGGYNEQF
TRBV5-5 | ASSSGQFYGYT
TRBV7-8 | ASSSGQGTNEKLF
TRBV27 | ASNSWTGTEAF
TRBV10-3 | AISGGLAGSSANVLT
TRBV11-2 | ASSPRTAVREKLF
TRBV9 | ASSARQGWAGEQF
TRBV5-4 | ASSDPRDREVTGNTIY
TRBV7-9 | ASSSLSPPTGLSGNTIY
TRBV6-1 | ASSARRGLTGELF
TRBV30 | AWRPSGDTEAF
TRBV25-1 | ASRLAGGNEQY
TRBV30 | AWSPHATGTQY
TRBV9 | ASSVARRSSYEQY
TRBV4-1 | ASSQGPTGGETQY
TRBV11-2 | ASSAGGVTNEKLF
TRBV10-1 | ASPPGGNEQF
TRBV29-1 | SVQDRINEKLF